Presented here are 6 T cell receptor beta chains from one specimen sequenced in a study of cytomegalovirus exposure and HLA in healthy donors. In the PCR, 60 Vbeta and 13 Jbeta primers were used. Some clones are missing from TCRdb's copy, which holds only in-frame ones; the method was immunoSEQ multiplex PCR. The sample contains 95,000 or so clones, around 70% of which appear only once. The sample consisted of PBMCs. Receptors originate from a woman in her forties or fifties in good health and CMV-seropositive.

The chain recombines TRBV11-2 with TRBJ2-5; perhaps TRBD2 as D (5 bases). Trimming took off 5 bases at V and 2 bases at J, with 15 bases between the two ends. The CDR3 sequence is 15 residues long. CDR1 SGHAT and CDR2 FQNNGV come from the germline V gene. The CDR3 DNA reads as TGTGCCAGCAGCCTCTCCGGGATCCTACAAGAGACCCAGTACTTC. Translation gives CASSLSGILQETQYF.

CDR3 sequence: CASSPQAGRGADTQYF. The CDR3 DNA reads TGTGCCAGTAGTCCTCAAGCGGGACGGGGTGCAGATACGCAGTATTTT. The chain uses TRBV19 and TRBJ2-3, with 7 bases fitting TRBD2. The CDR3 is 16 residues long. The germline V gene encodes CDR1 LNHDA and CDR2 SQIVND (reference sequence). J was trimmed by 4 bases and V by 5 bases; bases with no gene match: 12.

The CDR3 nucleotides are TGTGCCAGCAGTCCCTGGGACAGGGGCACTGAAGCTTTCTTT. Encoded protein: CASSPWDRGTEAFF. V is TRBV28 and J is TRBJ1-1; 10 positions match TRBD1. The CDR3 is 14 residues long. From germline, CDR1 is MDHEN and CDR2 SYDVKM. V lost 5 bases, J lost 4 bases, and 4 bases stayed unmatched.

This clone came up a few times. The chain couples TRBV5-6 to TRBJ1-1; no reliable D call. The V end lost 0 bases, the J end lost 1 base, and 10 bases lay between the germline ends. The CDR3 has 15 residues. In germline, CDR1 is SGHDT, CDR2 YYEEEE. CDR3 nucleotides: TGTGCCAGCAGCTTGGGGAGGTTGCCGAACACTGAAGCTTTCTTT. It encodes CASSLGRLPNTEAFF.

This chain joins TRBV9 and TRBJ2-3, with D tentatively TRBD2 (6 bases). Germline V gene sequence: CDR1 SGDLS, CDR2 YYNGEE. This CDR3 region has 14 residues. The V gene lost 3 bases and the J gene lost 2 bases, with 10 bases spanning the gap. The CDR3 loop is CASSAGETTDTQYF. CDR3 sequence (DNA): TGTGCCAGCAGCGCGGGAGAGACCACAGATACGCAGTATTTT.

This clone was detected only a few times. CDR3 region: CASRTVNTEAFF. The CDR3 DNA is TGTGCCAGCAGGACAGTCAACACTGAAGCTTTCTTT. This sequence joins TRBV25-1 and TRBJ1-1; D perhaps matches TRBD1 (5 bases). The CDR3 is made up of 12 amino acids. Germline lookup yields CDR1 MGHDK and CDR2 SYGVNS. Trimming stripped 6 bases from V and 2 bases from J, with 7 bases between. The variable domain in full, with the rest retrieved from reference TRBV25-1 and TRBJ1-1, is EADIYQTPRYLVIGTGKKITLECSQTMGHDKMYWYQQDPGMELHLIHYSYGVNSTEKGDLSSESTVSRIRTEHFPLTLESARPSHTSQYLCASRTVNTEAFFGQGTRLTVV.